The entry below gives a single T cell receptor (beta chain) sequence along with its context. Which antigen it targets is not known. The input lacks base qualities; no much larger clone sits a single base away. The data stem from a study of OX40 agonist ivuxolimab in advanced cancers. For context, the study as a whole: Ivuxolimab was an agonistic, fully human IgG2 monoclonal antibody directed against OX40 (CD134), a costimulatory receptor. The paper covers the monotherapy dose-escalation part of the phase I ivuxolimab trial, which included N of about 50 patients. Peripheral TCRbeta sequencing aimed to test whether ivuxolimab altered TCR sequence diversity and caused clonal T-cell expansion. In the dose-escalation cohort, 82.7% of patients were male, and the mean age was approximately 55 years, with a range of roughly 20 to 80. Of the roughly 51 patients in dose escalation, some 20 had hepatocellular carcinoma, about 15 had melanoma, 9 had renal cell carcinoma and 9 had head and neck cancer. Intravenous ivuxolimab was administered to patients every 2 weeks at six dose levels: 0.01, 0.1, 0.3, 1.5, 3 and 10 mg/kg. Patients were allowed to have had prior anti-PD-1, anti-PD-L1 or anti-CTLA-4 therapy, and 40% of the dose-escalation patients had been treated with checkpoint inhibitors. Partial responses were achieved by three dose-escalation patients, of whom one had hepatocellular carcinoma and two had cutaneous melanoma. General study outcomes and caveats: On average, CD8+ T cells showed more expanded clones than CD4+ T cells after ivuxolimab. The antigen specificity of the clonally expanded peripheral T cells was not determined. Partial responders in the 0.1-3.0 mg/kg groups had among the lowest normalized peripheral clonal expansion, especially among CD8+ T cells. Low levels of normalized T-cell clonal expansion were also seen in some patients who did not respond. Clonal expansion of both CD4+ and CD8+ blood T cells was observed from baseline to week 6 at doses 0.1 to 3.0 mg/kg.

The trial excluded patients who had a history of autoimmune disease or who were on systemic immunosuppression. Peripheral blood for TCR sequencing was collected from all dose cohorts at baseline, on cycle 4 day 1, and on cycle 7 day 1. The samples were taken from a phase I, first-in-human, multicenter, open-label dose-escalation trial of ivuxolimab. Adults with locally advanced or metastatic head and neck squamous cell, hepatocellular, melanoma or renal cell carcinoma were enrolled in the trial. CD4+ and CD8+ T cells were sorted separately from peripheral blood before TCR sequencing. CDR3 length: 14 amino acids, cysteine to phenylalanine. The DNA shown is the 42-base CDR3, in frame from base 1. In the germline V gene, CDR1 corresponds to SGHVS and CDR2 to FNYEAQ. V has 4 bases trimmed and J has 6 bases trimmed; junction bases matching no gene number 5. Genomic DNA was extracted from sorted cells for sequencing of the TCRbeta CDR3 region. The immunoSEQ Assay was used to sequence the TCRbeta CDR3 regions. Here the immuneACCESS table is served through TCRdb, limited to in-frame sequences with V and J called. Missing clones are a known gap in these copies; in checked studies unresolved V genes cover under half, and the rest lacks a known reason. In this sample the table shows tens of thousands of clones, roughly 84% of which occur a single time. Clones ranked in the top ten supply about 0.25% of the sample.

The sequencing used CD4+ or CD8+ T cells sorted from blood, collected in a trial of the OX40 agonist ivuxolimab. This receptor was obtained from an adult with an advanced solid tumor such as melanoma, head and neck, liver or kidney cancer. The receptor chain draws on TRBV7-6 and TRBJ2-1, with TRBD1 matching 8 junction bases. CDR3 reads: CASSSRTGRNEQFF. The DNA is TGTGCCAGCAGCTCACGGACAGGGCGCAATGAGCAGTTCTTC.